This TCR beta chain emerged from a study of blood T cells in healthy people across ages. CDR3 length: 14 amino acids. Trimming stripped 0 bases from V and 3 bases from J, with 9 bases between. The germline gives CDR1 SGHVS, CDR2 FNYEAQ. With a J-beta primer mix and a sample-barcoded 5' primer, a second PCR ran about 6 to 11 cycles. TCRdb used MiXCR to reprocess the 5' RACE reads, holding one entry per CDR3 protein. The table shows more than 800,000 distinct CDR3 sequences, with 45% occurring only once. The rearrangement uses TRBV7-6 and TRBJ2-7, with D maybe TRBD2 (6 bases). The sample consisted of blood. This TCR came from a woman aged 55-70 years in good health. DNA for the CDR3: TGTGCCAGCAGCTTAGCGCTGGGGGGCTACGAGCAGTACTTC. The encoded protein is CASSLALGGYEQYF.